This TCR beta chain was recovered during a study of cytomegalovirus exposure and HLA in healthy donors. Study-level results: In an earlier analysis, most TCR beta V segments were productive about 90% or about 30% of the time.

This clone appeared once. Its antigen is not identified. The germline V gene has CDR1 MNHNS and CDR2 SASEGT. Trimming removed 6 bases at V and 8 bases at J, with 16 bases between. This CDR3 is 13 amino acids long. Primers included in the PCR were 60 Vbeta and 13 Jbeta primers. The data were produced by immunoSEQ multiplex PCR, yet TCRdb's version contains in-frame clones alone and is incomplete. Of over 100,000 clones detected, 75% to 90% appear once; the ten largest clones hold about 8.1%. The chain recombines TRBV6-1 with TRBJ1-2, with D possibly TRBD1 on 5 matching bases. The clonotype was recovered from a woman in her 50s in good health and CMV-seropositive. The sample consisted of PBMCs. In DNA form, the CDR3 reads TGTGCCAGCAGGGCCGCCGGGGGGGACGGCTACACCTTC. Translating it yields CASRAAGGDGYTF.